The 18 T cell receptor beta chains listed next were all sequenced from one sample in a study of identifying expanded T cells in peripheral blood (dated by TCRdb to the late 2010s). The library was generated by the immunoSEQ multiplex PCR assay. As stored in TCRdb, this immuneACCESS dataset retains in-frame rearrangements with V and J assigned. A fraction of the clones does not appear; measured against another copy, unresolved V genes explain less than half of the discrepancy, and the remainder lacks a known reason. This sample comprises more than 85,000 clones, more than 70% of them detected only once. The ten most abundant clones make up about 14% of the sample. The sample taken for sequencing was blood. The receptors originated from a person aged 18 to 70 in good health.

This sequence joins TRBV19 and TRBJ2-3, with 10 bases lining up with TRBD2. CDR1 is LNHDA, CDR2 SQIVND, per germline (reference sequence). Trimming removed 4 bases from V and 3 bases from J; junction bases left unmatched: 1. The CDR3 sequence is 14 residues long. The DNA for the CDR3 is TGTGCCAGTAGTAGTAGCGGGGGGACAGATACGCAGTATTTT. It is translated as CASSSSGGTDTQYF.

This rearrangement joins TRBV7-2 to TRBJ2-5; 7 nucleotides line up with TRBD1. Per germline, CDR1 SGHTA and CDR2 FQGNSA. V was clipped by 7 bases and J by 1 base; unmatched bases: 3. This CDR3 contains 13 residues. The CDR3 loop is CASNGDSQETQYF. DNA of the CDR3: TGTGCCAGCAATGGGGACAGCCAAGAGACCCAGTACTTC.

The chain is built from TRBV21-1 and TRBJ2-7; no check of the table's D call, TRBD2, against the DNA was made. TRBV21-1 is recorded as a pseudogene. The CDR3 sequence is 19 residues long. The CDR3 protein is CASSTEPASGRQPTYEQYF. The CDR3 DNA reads TGTGCCAGCAGCACCGAACCGGCTAGCGGGAGGCAACCCACCTACGAGCAGTACTTC.

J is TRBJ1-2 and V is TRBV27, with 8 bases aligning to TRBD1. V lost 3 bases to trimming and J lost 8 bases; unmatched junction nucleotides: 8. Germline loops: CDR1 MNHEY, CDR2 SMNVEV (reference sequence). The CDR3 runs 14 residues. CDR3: CASSFGQGARGYTF. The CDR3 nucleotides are TGTGCCAGCAGTTTTGGGCAGGGGGCAAGGGGCTACACCTTC.

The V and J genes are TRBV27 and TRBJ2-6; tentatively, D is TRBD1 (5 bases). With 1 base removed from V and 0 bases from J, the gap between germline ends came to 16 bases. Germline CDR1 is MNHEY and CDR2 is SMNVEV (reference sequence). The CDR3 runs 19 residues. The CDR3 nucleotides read TGTGCCAGCAGTTTATTTCTAGGGGCGTCGGCCTCTGGGGCCAACGTCCTGACTTTC. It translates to CASSLFLGASASGANVLTF.

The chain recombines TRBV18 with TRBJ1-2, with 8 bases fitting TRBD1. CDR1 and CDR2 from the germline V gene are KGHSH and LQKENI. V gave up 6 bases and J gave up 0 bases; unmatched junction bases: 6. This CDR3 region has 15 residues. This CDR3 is CASSQGQDSNYGYTF. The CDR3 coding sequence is TGTGCCAGCTCCCAGGGACAGGACTCTAACTATGGCTACACCTTC. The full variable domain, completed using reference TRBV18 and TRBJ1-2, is NAGVMQNPRHLVRRRGQEARLRCSPMKGHSHVYWYRQLPEEGLKFMVYLQKENIIDESGMPKERFSAEFPKEGPSILRIQQVVRGDSAAYFCASSQGQDSNYGYTFGSGTRLTVV.

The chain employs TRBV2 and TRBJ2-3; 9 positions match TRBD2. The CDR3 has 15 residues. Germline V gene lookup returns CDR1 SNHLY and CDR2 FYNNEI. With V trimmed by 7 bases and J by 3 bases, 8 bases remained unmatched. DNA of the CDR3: TGTGCCAGCAAAAGGGAGCGGGGGGCAACAGATACGCAGTATTTT. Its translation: CASKRERGATDTQYF.

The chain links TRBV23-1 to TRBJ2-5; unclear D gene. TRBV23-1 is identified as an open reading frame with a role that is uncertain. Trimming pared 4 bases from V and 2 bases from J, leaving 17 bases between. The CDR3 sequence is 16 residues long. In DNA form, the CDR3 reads TGCGCCAGCAGTCGGCGGACGGCCTCCTCGCAAGAGACCCAGTACTTC. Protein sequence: CASSRRTASSQETQYF.

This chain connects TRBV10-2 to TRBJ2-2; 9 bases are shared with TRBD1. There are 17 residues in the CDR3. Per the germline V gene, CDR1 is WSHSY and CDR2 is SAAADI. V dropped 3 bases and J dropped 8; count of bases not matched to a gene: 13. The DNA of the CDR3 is TGCGCCAGCAGTGATTCGATGGGACAGGGATTGTCGGGGGAGCTGTTTTTT. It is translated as CASSDSMGQGLSGELFF.

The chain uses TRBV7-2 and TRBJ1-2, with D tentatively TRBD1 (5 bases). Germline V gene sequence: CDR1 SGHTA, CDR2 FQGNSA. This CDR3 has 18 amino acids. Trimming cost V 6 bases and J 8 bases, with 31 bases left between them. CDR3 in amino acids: CASSSPRAGDSSRVGYTF. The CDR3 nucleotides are TGTGCCAGCAGTTCCCCTAGGGCGGGAGACAGTTCAAGGGTAGGCTACACCTTC.

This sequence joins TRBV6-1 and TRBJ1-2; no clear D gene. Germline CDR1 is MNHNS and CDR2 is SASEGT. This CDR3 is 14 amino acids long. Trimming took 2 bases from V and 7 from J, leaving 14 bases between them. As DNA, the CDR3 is TGTGCCAGCAGTGAAACGGCAATTGCCTTTGGCTACACCTTC. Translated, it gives CASSETAIAFGYTF.

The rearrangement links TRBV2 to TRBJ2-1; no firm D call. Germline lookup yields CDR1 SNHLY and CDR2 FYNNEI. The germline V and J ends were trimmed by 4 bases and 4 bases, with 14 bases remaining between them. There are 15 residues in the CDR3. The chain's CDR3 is CASSAEAAVYNEQFF. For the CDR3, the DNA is TGTGCCAGCAGTGCTGAGGCTGCAGTATACAATGAGCAGTTCTTC.

The CDR3 region is CASSIWTSGPGELFF. The CDR3 DNA is TGCGCCAGCAGCATCTGGACTAGCGGGCCCGGGGAGCTGTTTTTT. V is TRBV5-1 and J is TRBJ2-2; 11 bases agree with TRBD2. This CDR3 has 15 amino acids. The germline gives CDR1 SGHRS, CDR2 YFSETQ. The V gene end was trimmed by 4 bases and the J gene end by 6 bases; junction bases not matched to a gene: 5.

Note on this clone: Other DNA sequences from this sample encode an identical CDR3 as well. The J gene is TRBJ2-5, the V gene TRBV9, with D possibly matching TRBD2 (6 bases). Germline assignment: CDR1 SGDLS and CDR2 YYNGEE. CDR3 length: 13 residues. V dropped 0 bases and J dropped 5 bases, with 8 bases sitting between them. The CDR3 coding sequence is TGTGCCAGCAGCGTAGGCGGGGTGGAGACCCAGTACTTC. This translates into CASSVGGVETQYF. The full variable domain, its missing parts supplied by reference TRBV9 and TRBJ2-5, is DSGVTQTPKHLITATGQRVTLRCSPRSGDLSVYWYQQSLDQGLQFLIQYYNGEERAKGNILERFSAQQFPDLHSELNLSSLELGDSALYFCASSVGGVETQYFGPGTRLLVL.

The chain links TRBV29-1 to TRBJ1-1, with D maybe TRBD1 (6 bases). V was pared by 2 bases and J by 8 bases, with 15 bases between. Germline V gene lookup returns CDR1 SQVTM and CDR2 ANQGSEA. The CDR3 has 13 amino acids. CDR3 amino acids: CSVEQDSDREAFF. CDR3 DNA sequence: TGCAGCGTTGAACAGGACAGCGATAGAGAAGCTTTCTTT.

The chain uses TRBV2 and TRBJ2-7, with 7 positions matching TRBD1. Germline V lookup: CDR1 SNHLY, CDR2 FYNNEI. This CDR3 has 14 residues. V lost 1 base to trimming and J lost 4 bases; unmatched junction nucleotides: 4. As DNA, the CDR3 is TGTGCCAGCAGTGAAGAGACAGGGTGGTACGAGCAGTACTTC. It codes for CASSEETGWYEQYF.

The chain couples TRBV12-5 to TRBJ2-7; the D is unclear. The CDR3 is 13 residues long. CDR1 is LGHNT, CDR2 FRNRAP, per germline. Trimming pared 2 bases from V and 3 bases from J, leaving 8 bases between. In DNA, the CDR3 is TGTGCTAGTGGTTTGCCAGCCCTCTACGAGCAGTACTTC. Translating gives CASGLPALYEQYF. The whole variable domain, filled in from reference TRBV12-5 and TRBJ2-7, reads DARVTQTPRHKVTEMGQEVTMRCQPILGHNTVFWYRQTMMQGLELLAYFRNRAPLDDSGMPKDRFSAEMPDATLATLKIQPSEPRDSAVYFCASGLPALYEQYFGPGTRLTVT.

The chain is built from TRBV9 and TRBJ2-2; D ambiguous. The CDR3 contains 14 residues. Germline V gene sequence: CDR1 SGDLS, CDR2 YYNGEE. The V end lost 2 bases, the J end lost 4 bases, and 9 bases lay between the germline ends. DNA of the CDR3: TGTGCCAGCAGCGTCAGCCCCATCACCGGGGAGCTGTTTTTT. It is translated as CASSVSPITGELFF. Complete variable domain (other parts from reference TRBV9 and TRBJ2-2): DSGVTQTPKHLITATGQRVTLRCSPRSGDLSVYWYQQSLDQGLQFLIQYYNGEERAKGNILERFSAQQFPDLHSELNLSSLELGDSALYFCASSVSPITGELFFGEGSRLTVL.